The rows below give T cell receptor beta chains drawn from one sample of a study of yellow fever vaccine responses in identical twins. MiXCR, run by TCRdb on the RT-PCR reads, gives a single entry per CDR3 protein. The profile shows about 960 distinct CDR3 sequences, roughly 88% of them singletons. The sequences come from T cells from blood (PBMCs), unsorted or a sorted subset (not recorded which), collected before or after yellow fever vaccination (not recorded which). These receptor sequences come from a female donor who received the yellow fever vaccine. Both conserved end residues are part of each CDR3.

j_gene | v_gene | CDR3aa
TRBJ2-5 | TRBV7-6 | CASSLKGLGTQETQYF
TRBJ2-1 | TRBV27 | CASSLSSINEQFF
TRBJ1-6 | TRBV9 | CASSVEARRTALDSPLHF
TRBJ2-1 | TRBV30 | CAWSPGGSKNNEQFF
TRBJ1-1 | TRBV6-5 | CASSYSVNTEAFF
TRBJ2-1 | TRBV20-1 | CSASGQGGGRSYNEQFF
TRBJ2-4 | TRBV4-1 | CASSTGALAKNIQYF
TRBJ1-5 | TRBV10-1 | CASSGHSQPQHF
TRBJ1-2 | TRBV9 | CASSPPQGNYGYTF
TRBJ2-7 | TRBV5-1 | CASSFDRAYEQYF
TRBJ2-1 | TRBV7-9 | CASSLALDNEQFF
TRBJ1-5 | TRBV13 | CASSPGTENQPQHF
TRBJ1-1 | TRBV6-5 | CASSYRMGLADEAFF
TRBJ1-2 | TRBV6-5 | CASSYRPRGDRGYTF
TRBJ2-7 | TRBV4-1 | CASSQDWAGASYEQYF
TRBJ1-1 | TRBV9 | CASSEGQGEAFF
TRBJ2-2 | TRBV6-5 | CASSYLRANTGELFF
TRBJ2-3 | TRBV7-9 | CASSKTSGAGDTQYF
TRBJ2-1 | TRBV11-1 | CASSSWTSGVEEQFF
TRBJ2-1 | TRBV28 | CASSSPGLALNEQFF
TRBJ1-5 | TRBV10-1 | CASSTGLDQPQHF
TRBJ2-7 | TRBV15 | CATSNRDEYEQYF
TRBJ2-5 | TRBV4-3 | CASSQEPAGWETQYF
TRBJ1-1 | TRBV6-1 | CASSPDRAEAFF
TRBJ1-1 | TRBV12-3/TRBV12-4 | CASSTRQGTGTEAFF
TRBJ1-5 | TRBV10-3 | CATTQGSALNQPQHF
TRBJ2-1 | TRBV10-3 | CAISESLAGLNEQFF
TRBJ1-2 | TRBV4-1 | CASSQDQGYGYTF
TRBJ2-2 | TRBV7-3 | CASSANRQGKNTGELFF
TRBJ2-1 | TRBV9 | CASSVATANEQFF
TRBJ2-1 | TRBV6-5 | CASSFSPRVDNEQFF
TRBJ2-1 | TRBV4-3 | CASSQDRYSYNEQFF
TRBJ1-5 | TRBV6-1 | CASRQGGDQPQHF
TRBJ2-3 | TRBV7-9 | CASSRDSQNTDTQYF
TRBJ1-2 | TRBV28 | CASREDREDGYTF
TRBJ2-5 | TRBV20-1 | CSARGTSGQETQYF
TRBJ1-6 | TRBV6-5 | CASSYSTHSSYNSPLHF
TRBJ2-5 | TRBV24-1 | CATSAGRKKTQYF
TRBJ1-5 | TRBV20-1 | CSAGAAQPQHF
TRBJ1-2 | TRBV6-1 | CASSPDEFSYGYTF
TRBJ2-1 | TRBV6-1 | CASGEDNEKFF
TRBJ2-7 | TRBV14 | CASKGFYEQYF
TRBJ1-5 | TRBV4-1 | CASSSDRGSNQPQHF
TRBJ1-5 | TRBV4-3 | CASSQDLEVGFLPQHF
TRBJ1-3 | TRBV4-1 | CASSQGATAGNTIYF
TRBJ2-5 | TRBV6-1 | CASRPRPTGTQYF
TRBJ1-1 | TRBV11-3 | CASSPRPDLNTEAFF
TRBJ1-2 | TRBV10-3 | CAISAREGAYGYTF
TRBJ2-3 | TRBV7-9 | CASSGVRADTQYF
TRBJ2-1 | TRBV7-9 | CASSLVQGTNEQFF
TRBJ1-3 | TRBV9 | CASSNDRRTGGNTIYF
TRBJ2-1 | TRBV6-1 | CASTHGGPITHNEQFF
TRBJ2-4 | TRBV19 | CASSMKGYIQYF